The 28 T cell receptor beta chains reported below all come from one sample, sequenced in a study of T cells in localized non-small cell lung cancer. Generated by immunoSEQ multiplex PCR, the TCRdb table keeps only in-frame clones and is missing some. In the table there are some 28,000 clones, approximately 90% of which are singletons. Material: peripheral blood, obtained before any cancer treatment. These receptors were collected from a woman aged 18 to 55 with stage I lung adenocarcinoma.

The genes are TRBV7-3 and TRBJ2-7; D is unresolved. This CDR3 contains 12 residues. Trimming cost V 4 bases and J 6 bases, with 10 bases left between them. The germline gives CDR1 SGHTA, CDR2 FQGTGA. Written as DNA, the CDR3 is TGTGCCAGCAGCTCGGGCTCAGGCGAGCAGTACTTC. Encoded protein: CASSSGSGEQYF.

The chain recombines TRBV7-9 with TRBJ2-2; 7 bases align to TRBD2. The germline CDR1 and CDR2 sequences are SEHNR and FQNEAQ (reference sequence). This CDR3 has 14 amino acids. After removal of 5 bases from V and 7 bases from J, the junction contained 7 bases not matched to a gene. CDR3 in amino acids: CASSPSGGIGELFF. CDR3 coding DNA: TGTGCCAGCAGCCCCTCGGGAGGAATCGGGGAGCTGTTTTTT.

The V call is TRBV19, the J call TRBJ2-6, with 7 bases aligning to TRBD1. The germline CDR1 and CDR2 sequences are LNHDA and SQIVND (reference sequence). This CDR3 contains 17 residues. The V and J ends lost 8 bases and 1 base, in that order; junction bases with no gene match: 11. The CDR3 sequence: CASSRQGLSSGANVLTF. CDR3 in DNA: TGTGCCAGTTCCCGACAGGGCCTCAGTTCTGGGGCCAACGTCCTGACTTTC.

This clone was seen once. The rearrangement joins TRBV14 to TRBJ1-1; maybe TRBD1 (6 bases). There are 15 residues in the CDR3. The V and J ends lost 3 bases and 2 bases respectively, with 13 bases between them. Germline V gives CDR1 SGHDN, CDR2 FVKESK. CDR3 bases: TGTGCCAGCAGCCATCGCACAGGGCTCAACACTGAAGCTTTCTTT. It specifies CASSHRTGLNTEAFF.

The chain couples TRBV5-6 to TRBJ1-2, with D possibly TRBD1 on 5 matching bases. V was pared by 0 bases and J by 2 bases, with 8 bases between. CDR1 SGHDT and CDR2 YYEEEE come from the germline V gene. The CDR3 consists of 14 residues. The CDR3 bases are TGTGCCAGCAGCTTGGTTTGGGGGAACTATGGCTACACCTTC. Its translation is CASSLVWGNYGYTF.

CDR3: CASSAPGQANDEQYF. CDR3 DNA: TGTGCCAGCAGTGCGCCGGGACAGGCTAACGACGAGCAGTACTTC. The V call is TRBV6-1, the J call TRBJ2-7, with 8 bases fitting TRBD1. The germline V gene has CDR1 MNHNS and CDR2 SASEGT. With V trimmed by 4 bases and J by 5 bases, 10 bases remained unmatched. The CDR3 has 15 residues.

V usage is TRBV7-2 and J usage is TRBJ2-1; 10 bases are shared with TRBD1. CDR1 is SGHTA, CDR2 FQGNSA, per germline. V lost 5 bases, J lost 1 base, and 5 bases stayed unmatched. This CDR3 is 16 amino acids long. DNA of the CDR3: TGTGCCAGCAGCGTCCGGGACAGGGGATCCTACAATGAGCAGTTCTTC. It is translated as CASSVRDRGSYNEQFF.

About this clone: As the CDR3 is not closed by the conserved phenylalanine or tryptophan, this likely results from a read error. Because the CDR3's place on the DNA is in doubt, the DNA is left out and the CDR3 is given as listed by TCRdb. This chain uses TRBV20-1 with TRBJ1-4; no DNA check was done on the table's D call, TRBD1. Germline V gene sequence: CDR1 DFQATT, CDR2 SNEGSKA (reference sequence). The CDR3 region is 11 residues in length, termini included. The CDR3 region is CSASDQTGYQV.

The chain couples TRBV5-1 to TRBJ1-3; no clear D. Germline loops: CDR1 SGHRS, CDR2 YFSETQ. The V and J ends lost 0 bases and 0 bases respectively, with 7 bases between them. There are 15 residues in the CDR3. The CDR3 DNA sequence: TGCGCCAGCAGCTTGGGGTCTGGCTCTGGAAACACCATATATTTT. Residues: CASSLGSGSGNTIYF.

CDR3 sequence reads: CASSVAGNTGELFF. The CDR3 region has the DNA TGTGCCAGCAGCGTCGCAGGGAACACCGGGGAGCTGTTTTTT. This chain connects TRBV9 to TRBJ2-2; no definite D call. Trimming took off 2 bases at V and 1 base at J, with 6 bases between the two ends. The CDR3 has 14 amino acids. Germline V gene data show CDR1 as SGDLS and CDR2 as YYNGEE.

This clone was observed a single time. The CDR3 DNA is TGTGCCAGCAGCTCCCCCGGGGGATACAACACCGGGGAGCTGTTTTTT. It encodes CASSSPGGYNTGELFF. V and J are TRBV5-8 and TRBJ2-2; a weak D match, TRBD2 (6 bases). Trimming took off 3 bases at V and 2 bases at J, with 14 bases between the two ends. Germline loops: CDR1 SGHTS, CDR2 YDEGEE. The CDR3 contains 16 residues.

This chain joins TRBV11-2 and TRBJ2-7; the D gene could be TRBD1 or TRBD2 (5 bases each). The V gene's germline CDR1 is SGHAT and CDR2 FQNNGV. V gave up 4 bases and J gave up 1 base, with 11 bases separating them. This CDR3 has 14 amino acids. As DNA, the CDR3 is TGTGCCAGCAGCTCGGGACCGATGTCCTACGAGCAGTACTTC. Translating gives CASSSGPMSYEQYF.

The rearrangement links TRBV11-2 to TRBJ2-5, with 11 positions matching TRBD2. CDR1 and CDR2 from the germline V gene are SGHAT and FQNNGV. This CDR3 comprises 14 residues. Losses at the gene ends were 5 bases for V and 3 bases for J; bases not matched to a gene: 2. CDR3 amino acids: CASSVLAGEETQYF. The CDR3 DNA reads TGTGCCAGCAGCGTACTAGCGGGAGAAGAGACCCAGTACTTC.

The genes are TRBV27 and TRBJ2-7; a weak D match, TRBD2 (6 bases). This CDR3 is built from 13 residues. Per the germline V gene, CDR1 is MNHEY and CDR2 is SMNVEV (reference sequence). The germline V and J ends were trimmed by 5 bases and 4 bases, with 12 bases remaining between them. CDR3 protein: CASSRRDFYEQYF. The CDR3 DNA reads TGTGCCAGCAGTCGGCGGGATTTTTACGAGCAGTACTTC.

In its sample, this clone was seen a few times. The rearrangement joins TRBV6-1 to TRBJ1-1; possibly TRBD1 for D (5 bases). The V end was cut by 6 bases, the J end by 6 bases, with 8 bases between. The germline V gene has CDR1 MNHNS and CDR2 SASEGT. This CDR3 has 11 amino acids. CDR3: CASRAGSEAFF. CDR3 DNA: TGTGCCAGCAGAGCAGGGTCTGAAGCTTTCTTT.

The chain recombines TRBV10-3 with TRBJ2-6; D is uncertain. V lost 4 bases, J lost 0 bases, and 7 bases lay in between. Germline-derived CDR1 and CDR2 are ENHRY and SYGVKD. The CDR3 spans 15 residues. The CDR3 reads CAISAGDSGANVLTF. The CDR3 coding sequence is TGTGCCATCAGTGCTGGCGACTCTGGGGCCAACGTCCTGACTTTC.

The V and J genes are TRBV28 and TRBJ1-2; a possible D gene is TRBD1 (6 bases). V was clipped by 3 bases and J by 2 bases, with 10 bases between them. The CDR3 covers 14 residues. Germline CDR1 MDHEN, CDR2 SYDVKM. The CDR3 region is CASSLWDKNYGYTF. The DNA of the CDR3 is TGTGCCAGCAGTTTGTGGGACAAGAACTATGGCTACACCTTC.

The V call is TRBV5-1, the J call TRBJ2-5; no clear D gene. Germline values: CDR1 SGHRS, CDR2 YFSETQ. Trimming shortened V by 4 bases and J by 5 bases, and 12 bases separated the two germline ends. This CDR3 has 13 amino acids. This chain's CDR3 is CASSPASLETQYF. DNA of the CDR3: TGCGCCAGCAGCCCCGCTAGTTTGGAGACCCAGTACTTC.

The J gene is TRBJ2-3, the V gene TRBV18, with D hard to call. Trimming took off 2 bases at V and 1 base at J, with 13 bases between the two ends. CDR1 is KGHSH and CDR2 is LQKENI in the germline V gene. CDR3 length: 16 residues. This CDR3 is CASSPARARGTDTQYF. The CDR3 DNA reads TGTGCCAGCTCACCAGCTAGGGCTCGAGGCACAGATACGCAGTATTTT.

The V and J genes are TRBV5-1 and TRBJ1-5; the D is unclear. V was trimmed by 0 bases and J by 9 bases, leaving 10 bases between them. This CDR3 region has 13 residues. CDR1 and CDR2 (germline): SGHRS, YFSETQ. The CDR3 sequence: CASSLEGLRPQHF. For the CDR3, the DNA is TGCGCCAGCAGCTTGGAGGGCTTACGGCCCCAGCATTTT.

The chain employs TRBV30 and TRBJ2-1, with a tentative D call TRBD1 (6 bases). CDR3 size: 11 residues. Per the germline V gene, CDR1 is GTSNPN and CDR2 is SVGIG (reference sequence). Trimming took off 2 bases at V and 14 bases at J, with 13 bases between the two ends. The DNA of the CDR3 is TGTGCCTGGAGTTCGGGACAAATTAAGTTCTTC. Translating it yields CAWSSGQIKFF.

This chain connects TRBV19 to TRBJ2-6, with D unresolved. V was clipped by 1 base and J by 2 bases, with 6 bases between them. Looked up from germline, CDR1 is LNHDA and CDR2 is SQIVND (reference sequence). CDR3 size: 15 residues. CDR3 sequence reads: CASSIGYTGANVLTF. CDR3 coding DNA: TGTGCCAGTAGTATAGGGTATACTGGGGCCAACGTCCTGACTTTC. Using reference TRBV19 and TRBJ2-6 for the parts outside the CDR3, the full variable domain is DGGITQSPKYLFRKEGQNVTLSCEQNLNHDAMYWYRQDPGQGLRLIYYSQIVNDFQKGDIAEGYSVSREKKESFPLTVTSAQKNPTAFYLCASSIGYTGANVLTFGAGSRLTVL.

CDR3 nucleotide sequence: TGTGCCAGCAGCTTAAGTGGACAGGGGGCAAATGGCTACACCTTC. Translation gives CASSLSGQGANGYTF. The chain has TRBV11-2 and TRBJ1-2; 11 bases fit TRBD1. In germline, CDR1 is SGHAT, CDR2 FQNNGV. The trim removed 2 bases at V and 6 bases at J, leaving 5 bases unmatched. The CDR3 totals 15 residues.

In this sample, this clone turned up a few times. This chain links TRBV29-1 with TRBJ1-2; 8 nucleotides agree with TRBD1. Germline CDR1 and CDR2: SQVTM and ANQGSEA. CDR3 length: 12 amino acids. V shed 7 bases, J shed 7 bases, and the junction held 8 bases outside the gene matches. This chain's CDR3 is CSGGQGLFGYTF. CDR3 DNA sequence: TGCAGCGGTGGACAGGGCCTCTTTGGCTACACCTTC. Based on the CDR3 plus reference TRBV29-1 and TRBJ1-2, the full variable domain is SAVISQKPSRDICQRGTSLTIQCQVDSQVTMMFWYRQQPGQSLTLIATANQGSEATYESGFVIDKFPISRPNLTFSTLTVSNMSPEDSSIYLCSGGQGLFGYTFGSGTRLTVV.

The genes are TRBV5-1 and TRBJ1-5; D remains ambiguous. Trimming stripped 0 bases from V and 2 bases from J, with 9 bases between. Germline V gene data show CDR1 as SGHRS and CDR2 as YFSETQ. This CDR3 is built from 15 residues. The CDR3 protein is CASSLVPEGNQPQHF. As DNA, the CDR3 is TGCGCCAGCAGCTTGGTCCCCGAGGGCAATCAGCCCCAGCATTTT.

V is TRBV29-1 and J is TRBJ1-2, with D hard to call. This CDR3 has 10 residues. Trimming removed 6 bases at V and 10 bases at J, with 12 bases between. Germline assignment: CDR1 SQVTM and CDR2 ANQGSEA. The CDR3 DNA reads as TGCAGCGTCACTGGGCCACCCTACACCTTC. It yields the protein CSVTGPPYTF.

The chain uses TRBV28 and TRBJ2-5, with 10 bases fitting TRBD1. V lost 5 bases and J lost 5; bases outside the gene matches: 8. The CDR3 sequence is 15 residues long. The germline CDR1 and CDR2 sequences are MDHEN and SYDVKM. The CDR3 loop reads CASSADRGRGETQYF. CDR3 DNA sequence: TGTGCCAGCAGTGCCGACAGGGGGCGAGGGGAGACCCAGTACTTC.

This chain joins TRBV15 and TRBJ2-7; the match to TRBD2 covers 8 bases. V lost 5 bases to trimming and J lost 0 bases; unmatched junction nucleotides: 6. Germline lookup yields CDR1 LNHNV and CDR2 YYDKDF (reference sequence). The CDR3 sequence is 15 residues long. Here the CDR3 reads CATSPGGGSSYEQYF. DNA for the CDR3: TGTGCCACCAGCCCCGGGGGGGGAAGCTCCTACGAGCAGTACTTC. Full variable domain (missing parts from reference TRBV15 and TRBJ2-7): DAMVIQNPRYQVTQFGKPVTLSCSQTLNHNVMYWYQQKSSQAPKLLFHYYDKDFNNEADTPDNFQSRRPNTSFCFLDIRSPGLGDTAMYLCATSPGGGSSYEQYFGPGTRLTVT.